The present TCR beta chain was sequenced within a study of T cells after yellow fever vaccination. TCRdb itself ran the 5' RACE reads through MiXCR, one entry per CDR3 protein. The sample holds some 320,000 distinct CDR3 sequences; around 8.6% are singletons and the top ten take around 3.5%. In its sample, this clonotype was seen a few times. What it recognizes is unknown. Germline-derived CDR1 and CDR2 are DFQATT and SNEGSKA (reference sequence). With 2 bases clipped from V and 2 bases from J, the junction kept 1 base outside the gene matches. This CDR3 contains 13 residues. Study-wide results and caveats: The secondary response peaked faster, at day 5 versus 15, but was weaker. Only a minor proportion of clonotypes was detected across both CD4 and CD8 compartments.

The sample in question was CD4+ T cells sorted from PBMCs, obtained 5 days after the yellow fever booster vaccination. The source is a man younger than 30 who received the YFV17D yellow fever vaccine. The chain has TRBV20-1 and TRBJ2-3; 7 bases align to TRBD2. CDR3 sequence (DNA): TGCAGTGCTAGACGGGACTACACAGATACGCAGTATTTT. It encodes CSARRDYTDTQYF.